This T cell receptor beta chain was retrieved from a study of control samples from healthy donors and cancer patients. CDR3 length equals 15 residues. V gave up 0 bases and J gave up 4 bases; unmatched junction bases: 0. CDR1 KGHSH and CDR2 LQKENI come from the germline V gene. Here immunoSEQ multiplex PCR was the method, and the copy in TCRdb shows in-frame clones only, minus some. The sample has fewer than 300,000 clones; about four fifths are singletons. Sequencing was carried out using PBMCs. The rearrangement links TRBV18 to TRBJ1-4, with 9 bases aligning to TRBD1. The sequence derives from a woman aged 55-75 years with lung cancer. This CDR3 reads CASSPPGQGNEKLFF. The CDR3 nucleotides are TGTGCCAGCTCACCACCGGGACAGGGTAATGAAAAACTGTTTTTT.